This entry lists 29 T cell receptor beta chains sequenced from one sample in a study of blood T cells in healthy people across ages (dated by TCRdb to 2013 to 2016). The library was made by 5' RACE. The instrument given in TCRdb is Illumina HiSeq 2500. A second roughly 7 to 11 cycle PCR used a sample-barcoded 5' primer and a J-beta primer mix. Using fastp trimming at Q25 and MiXCR clonotype assembly, TCRdb reanalyzed the public sequencing data and kept in-frame beta chains. Each entry is one CDR3 protein sequence, shown with its most common DNA and genes. The sample records 700,000 or so distinct CDR3 sequences, 35% to 50% of which are singletons. The ten largest account for 25% to 35% of the sample. Sequenced material: blood. The receptors derive from a man at least 80 years old in good health.

Only a few counts were recorded for this clonotype. This sequence joins TRBV10-3 and TRBJ2-5; D unresolved. V was cut by 0 bases and J by 5 bases, with 4 bases left in between. CDR3 size: 12 residues. CDR1 is ENHRY and CDR2 is SYGVKD in the germline V gene. The DNA of the CDR3 is TGTGCCATCAGTGAGTCGACCGAGACCCAGTACTTC. This encodes CAISESTETQYF.

The CDR3 DNA sequence: TGTGCCAGCAGTTTATCGGGAGGTTGGAATGAGCAGTTCTTC. It encodes CASSLSGGWNEQFF. The V and J genes are TRBV12-3 or TRBV12-4 and TRBJ2-1; 7 nucleotides match TRBD2. This CDR3 spans 14 amino acids. V shed 2 bases, J shed 7 bases, and the junction held 5 bases outside the gene matches.

This clonotype came up a few times. The rearrangement links TRBV6-6 to TRBJ1-2; D is undetermined. The germline CDR1 and CDR2 sequences are MNHNY and SVGAGI (reference sequence). Trimming stripped 5 bases from V and 7 bases from J, with 14 bases between. This CDR3 has 13 residues. The CDR3 reads CASSPYGSGGYTF. The CDR3 nucleotides read TGTGCCAGCAGTCCCTATGGATCGGGTGGCTACACCTTC.

This clonotype has just a few counts. This CDR3 is CASSKYYEQYF. The DNA of the CDR3 is TGTGCCAGCAGTAAGTACTACGAGCAGTACTTC. The chain is built from TRBV28 and TRBJ2-7, with D hard to call. Trimming removed 5 bases from V and 3 bases from J, with 5 bases in between. CDR1 and CDR2 from the germline V gene are MDHEN and SYDVKM. CDR3 length equals 11 residues.

The rearrangement uses TRBV11-2 and TRBJ1-1; D is ambiguous. CDR1 and CDR2 from the germline V gene are SGHAT and FQNNGV. This CDR3 contains 13 residues. V lost 5 bases to trimming and J lost 1 base, with 8 bases between them. The CDR3 DNA follows: TGTGCCAGCAGCGACTTCCGGAACACTGAAGCTTTCTTT. Its translation: CASSDFRNTEAFF.

This clonotype was observed a handful of times. V gene TRBV6-1 combines with J gene TRBJ2-2, with TRBD1 matching over 12 bases. Germline assignment: CDR1 MNHNS and CDR2 SASEGT. Germline trimming cut 5 bases from V and 6 bases from J; bases unmatched to any gene: 13. This CDR3 spans 18 amino acids. CDR3 protein: CASSTPGQGAVRAGELFF. In DNA, the CDR3 is TGTGCCAGCAGTACCCCGGGACAGGGGGCAGTAAGGGCCGGGGAGCTGTTTTTT.

This clonotype was counted between two and nine times. The chain uses TRBV5-1 and TRBJ2-5; the D gene is possibly TRBD1 (6 bases). Trimming took off 1 base at V and 4 bases at J, with 14 bases between the two ends. Germline CDR1 is SGHRS and CDR2 is YFSETQ. This CDR3 spans 15 amino acids. The CDR3 nucleotides are TGCGCCAGCAGCTTGAGCAGGGGTTTCTCAGAGACCCAGTACTTC. It is translated as CASSLSRGFSETQYF.

The CDR3 reads CASSRRDRGLYNEQYF. The CDR3 region has the DNA TGTGCCAGCAGCCGCCGGGACAGGGGCCTCTACAATGAGCAGTACTTC. This rearrangement joins TRBV3-1 to TRBJ2-1; the match to TRBD1 covers 10 bases. The DNA matches TRBJ2-7 better at its end, which makes the J call doubtful. Germline V lookup: CDR1 LGHDT, CDR2 YNNKEL (reference sequence). The CDR3 totals 16 residues.

This clonotype was recorded many times. The chain has TRBV6-1 and TRBJ1-2, with D possibly TRBD1 on 5 matching bases. V gave up 1 base and J gave up 8 bases, with 11 bases separating them. The CDR3 spans 13 residues. The germline V gene has CDR1 MNHNS and CDR2 SASEGT. The CDR3 DNA follows: TGTGCCAGCAGTGAAGAATCGGGGGACGGCTACACCTTC. Residues: CASSEESGDGYTF.

V gene TRBV3-1 combines with J gene TRBJ2-3, with D hard to call. The CDR3 is 15 amino acids. Germline V gene lookup returns CDR1 LGHDT and CDR2 YNNKEL (reference sequence). The V and J ends lost 6 bases and 2 bases respectively, with 15 bases between them. The CDR3 coding sequence is TGTGCCAGCAGTACTCTGGCTAAAACCACAGATACGCAGTATTTT. It is translated as CASSTLAKTTDTQYF.

This sequence joins TRBV6-2 or TRBV6-3 and TRBJ2-5; D ambiguous. V shed 10 bases and J shed 5 bases, with 20 bases lying between them. Looked up from germline, CDR1 is MNHEY and CDR2 is SVGEGT. The CDR3 is made up of 14 amino acids. CDR3 sequence: CAIPPATPQETQYF. CDR3 bases: TGTGCCATCCCGCCCGCTACACCTCAGGAGACCCAGTACTTC.

This clonotype has a count of ten or more. This chain uses TRBV4-2 with TRBJ2-7, with 7 bases matching TRBD1. Trimming at V came to 0 bases and at J to 6 bases, leaving 2 bases not matched to a gene. Looked up from germline, CDR1 is LGHNA and CDR2 is YNFKEQ. The CDR3 is 13 residues long. The CDR3 here is CASSQDRGLEQYF. The CDR3 nucleotides read TGTGCCAGCAGCCAAGATAGGGGGCTCGAGCAGTACTTC.

The chain is built from TRBV9 and TRBJ1-2; D unresolved. Germline V lookup: CDR1 SGDLS, CDR2 YYNGEE. The CDR3 consists of 10 residues. The V gene lost 3 bases and the J gene lost 7 bases, with 4 bases spanning the gap. Here the CDR3 reads CASSGVGYTF. CDR3 sequence (DNA): TGTGCCAGCAGCGGAGTTGGCTACACCTTC. Complete variable domain (other parts from reference TRBV9 and TRBJ1-2): DSGVTQTPKHLITATGQRVTLRCSPRSGDLSVYWYQQSLDQGLQFLIQYYNGEERAKGNILERFSAQQFPDLHSELNLSSLELGDSALYFCASSGVGYTFGSGTRLTVV.

The chain combines TRBV12-3 or TRBV12-4 with TRBJ2-1; D might be TRBD1 or TRBD2, each matching 5 bases. Trimming left V 4 bases short and J 3 bases short, with 13 bases between. This CDR3 is 15 amino acids long. The CDR3 spells CASSSRDQDYNEQFF. CDR3 bases: TGTGCCAGCAGTTCCCGGGACCAGGACTACAATGAGCAGTTCTTC.

This clonotype was seen a few times. The chain carries TRBV5-6 and TRBJ1-2; possible D gene TRBD1, 5 bases. V was trimmed by 3 bases and J by 4 bases, leaving 25 bases between them. CDR3 length: 18 residues. Germline-derived CDR1 and CDR2 are SGHDT and YYEEEE. CDR3 in DNA: TGTGCCAGCAGCTGGAGCACATTGGTGAGAGACAGCCGCTATGGCTACACCTTC. Its translation: CASSWSTLVRDSRYGYTF.

V and J are TRBV28 and TRBJ2-3; 7 bases map to TRBD2. Germline V gives CDR1 MDHEN, CDR2 SYDVKM. V was pared by 5 bases and J by 5 bases, with 10 bases of the junction left unmatched. The CDR3 totals 15 residues. DNA of the CDR3: TGTGCCAGCAGTCCCGAAGGCGGGGGTCGAGATACGCAGTATTTT. This translates into CASSPEGGGRDTQYF.

The gene calls are TRBV9 and TRBJ2-1, with D tentatively TRBD1 (6 bases). V dropped 4 bases and J dropped 9 bases, with 14 bases sitting between them. This CDR3 region has 13 residues. Germline values: CDR1 SGDLS, CDR2 YYNGEE. The CDR3 loop reads CASSTTGLGEQFF. CDR3 DNA: TGTGCCAGCAGCACGACAGGTCTCGGTGAGCAGTTCTTC. Variable domain in full (rest from reference TRBV9 and TRBJ2-1): DSGVTQTPKHLITATGQRVTLRCSPRSGDLSVYWYQQSLDQGLQFLIQYYNGEERAKGNILERFSAQQFPDLHSELNLSSLELGDSALYFCASSTTGLGEQFFGPGTRLTVL.

This clonotype was seen at least ten times. This chain links TRBV14 with TRBJ2-5; D is perhaps TRBD2 (5 bases). The CDR3 spans 15 residues. CDR1 and CDR2 (germline): SGHDN, FVKESK. V was trimmed by 3 bases and J by 5 bases, leaving 16 bases between them. CDR3 DNA sequence: TGTGCCAGCAGCCAGCCATCGGGAATGCGGGAGACCCAGTACTTC. Protein: CASSQPSGMRETQYF.

The table lists this clonotype with many counts. This CDR3 reads CASSLRLGDEQFF. The CDR3 coding sequence is TGTGCCAGCAGCTTACGTTTAGGGGATGAGCAGTTCTTC. The genes are TRBV7-9 and TRBJ2-1; weak D call: TRBD1 (5 bases). CDR1 and CDR2 from the germline V gene are SEHNR and FQNEAQ (reference sequence). CDR3 length: 13 amino acids. Trimming cost V 2 bases and J 8 bases, with 10 bases left between them.

V and J are TRBV20-1 and TRBJ2-4; perhaps TRBD2 as D (6 bases). The CDR3 is made up of 16 amino acids. V lost 1 base, J lost 2 bases, and 15 bases lay in between. The germline CDR1 and CDR2 sequences are DFQATT and SNEGSKA (reference sequence). CDR3 residues: CSARGGRDLSKNIQYF. CDR3 DNA sequence: TGCAGTGCTAGAGGGGGCAGGGACTTATCCAAAAACATTCAGTACTTC.

CDR3 sequence: CATSAQGLSSYNEQYF. The CDR3 nucleotides are TGTGCCACCAGTGCCCAGGGCCTCAGCTCCTACAATGAGCAGTACTTC. The chain links TRBV24-1 to TRBJ2-1; possibly TRBD1 for D (5 bases). Matching the DNA end better, TRBJ2-7 makes the J call doubtful. The CDR3 length is 16 residues. Germline V lookup: CDR1 KGHDR, CDR2 SFDVKD.

This clonotype has just a few counts. This rearrangement joins TRBV7-2 to TRBJ2-3, with 16 positions matching TRBD2. Germline V gene lookup returns CDR1 SGHTA and CDR2 FQGNSA. With V trimmed by 5 bases and J by 6 bases, 5 bases remained unmatched. The CDR3 sequence is 16 residues long. The CDR3 DNA sequence: TGTGCCAGCAGCGCGGGACTAGCGGGGGGGGATGATACGCAGTATTTT. It encodes CASSAGLAGGDDTQYF.

This chain links TRBV12-3 or TRBV12-4 with TRBJ2-5; TRBD1 might be the D (5 bases). The CDR3 runs 14 residues. V was shortened by 6 bases and J by 2 bases, with 13 bases between the two germline ends. As DNA, the CDR3 is TGTGCCAGCAGAAGGACAATGGAACAAGAGACCCAGTACTTC. Protein product: CASRRTMEQETQYF.

The sample holds a few counts of this clonotype. A single base separates this from a much larger clone, so it may be a read error. The rearrangement links TRBV18 to TRBJ2-7; TRBD1 aligns across 8 bases. Per the germline V gene, CDR1 is KGHSH and CDR2 is LQKENI. This CDR3 spans 12 amino acids. J lost 5 bases, V lost 8 bases, and 5 bases had no gene match. Here the CDR3 reads CASAPTGDEQYF. In DNA, the CDR3 is TGTGCCAGCGCTCCGACAGGGGACGAGCAGTACTTC. The whole variable domain, filled in from reference TRBV18 and TRBJ2-7, reads NAGVMQNPRHLVRRRGQEARLRCSPMKGHSHVYWYRQLPEEGLKFMVYLQKENIIDESGMPKERFSAEFPKEGPSILRIQQVVRGDSAAYFCASAPTGDEQYFGPGTRLTVT.

As concerns this clonotype: This may arise from a read error, as a much more abundant clone is one base away. This chain connects TRBV4-1 to TRBJ2-5; TRBD1 might be the D (5 bases). Looked up from germline, CDR1 is MGHRA and CDR2 is YSYEKL. The CDR3 covers 14 residues. The V and J ends lost 4 bases and 11 bases respectively, with 20 bases between them. CDR3 nucleotide sequence: TGCGCCAGCAGCCTACAGGCCGAAGGTCATGAGCAGTACTTC. Translation gives CASSLQAEGHEQYF.

The chain joins TRBV7-2 to TRBJ2-2; D uncertain. Trimming removed 3 bases from V and 5 bases from J, with 7 bases in between. CDR3 size: 13 residues. From germline, CDR1 is SGHTA and CDR2 FQGNSA. CDR3 protein: CASSFDGTGELFF. The CDR3 DNA sequence: TGTGCCAGCAGCTTTGATGGGACCGGGGAGCTGTTTTTT.

The V and J genes are TRBV24-1 and TRBJ2-3; a possible D gene is TRBD2 (7 bases). CDR3 length equals 16 residues. V gave up 5 bases and J gave up 6 bases, with 20 bases separating them. Germline V lookup: CDR1 KGHDR, CDR2 SFDVKD. DNA of the CDR3: TGTGCCACCAGTGCAGGGGCGGGAGTCCCCACTGATACGCAGTATTTT. Translated, it gives CATSAGAGVPTDTQYF.

This clonotype was seen more than once but under ten times. The J gene is TRBJ2-5, the V gene TRBV21-1; TRBD2 is the table's D call, not checked against the DNA. TRBV21-1 is an annotated pseudogene. The CDR3 is made up of 13 amino acids. CDR3 sequence reads: CASSRGNRSEQYF. The CDR3 nucleotides read TGTGCCAGCAGCAGGGGGAATAGGAGTGAACAGTACTTC.

The J gene is TRBJ2-7, the V gene TRBV27; D may be TRBD2 (6 bases). The CDR3 sequence is 15 residues long. In germline, CDR1 is MNHEY, CDR2 SMNVEV (reference sequence). Between the trimmed V and J ends, which lost 4 bases and 7 bases, there was a span of 20 bases. The CDR3 spells CASSWRDVSYNEQYF. As DNA, the CDR3 is TGTGCCAGCAGTTGGCGGGACGTCTCCTACAATGAGCAGTACTTC.